The rows below give T cell receptor beta chains drawn from one sample of a study of CD8+CD57+ T cells in acquired aplastic anemia. TCRdb passed the reads through MiXCR, listing each CDR3 protein once. Of more than 150,000 distinct CDR3 sequences in the sample, less than 60% were seen once. The sample consisted of sorted CD4+, CD8+, or CD8+CD57+ T cells (not recorded which) from PBMCs. The receptor set was obtained from a human donor with aplastic anemia. CDR3s include the opening cysteine and the closing phenylalanine or tryptophan. Each record gives: V gene, J gene, D gene, clone size, CDR3 protein, CDR3 DNA. The D gene is left open where the match is weak. Rows give clone size only sometimes, using once, few, many, or a class for an expanded clone.

TRBV29-1	TRBJ2-2	.	few	CSVRQTNTGELFF	TGCAGCGTAAGACAGACGAACACCGGGGAGCTGTTTTTT
TRBV12-3/TRBV12-4	TRBJ2-7	TRBD1	.	CASSRQGALRSEQYF	TGTGCCAGCAGTCGGCAGGGGGCGCTTCGGTCCGAGCAGTACTTC
TRBV24-1	TRBJ1-4	.	.	CATSDTSTNEKLFF	TGTGCCACCAGTGACACCTCAACTAATGAAAAACTGTTTTTT
TRBV6-2/TRBV6-3	TRBJ2-6	TRBD2	many	CASSSHYGVAGVTNVLTF	TGTGCCAGCAGTTCACACTATGGGGTAGCGGGAGTAACCAACGTCCTGACTTTC
TRBV20-1	TRBJ2-7	TRBD2	.	CSARRLAGIHEQYF	TGCAGTGCTAGGAGACTAGCGGGAATCCACGAGCAGTACTTC
TRBV2	TRBJ1-2	TRBD1	.	CATIQGANYGYTF	TGTGCCACCATCCAGGGGGCGAACTATGGCTACACCTTC
TRBV2	TRBJ2-5	.	.	CASSLGRQTQYF	TGTGCCAGCAGTTTAGGGCGGCAGACCCAGTACTTC
TRBV9	TRBJ2-1	TRBD1	.	CASSADGTGGVEQFF	TGTGCCAGCAGCGCCGACGGGACAGGTGGCGTTGAGCAGTTCTTC
TRBV19	TRBJ2-5	.	.	CASSIVGGETQYF	TGTGCCAGTAGTATAGTAGGAGGGGAGACCCAGTACTTC
TRBV2	TRBJ1-6	.	.	CASSEALTRSHLHF	TGTGCCAGCAGCGAAGCGCTTACGAGGAGCCACCTCCACTTT
TRBV20-1	TRBJ1-6	.	.	CSARDLRAGDFSPLHF	TGCAGTGCTAGAGATCTTAGGGCAGGGGACTTTTCACCCCTCCACTTT
TRBV7-9	TRBJ1-1	.	once	CASRRLDAEAFF	TGTGCCAGCAGACGGTTGGACGCTGAAGCTTTCTTT
TRBV10-3	TRBJ2-7	.	few	CAITSPGSGEQYF	TGTGCCATCACTTCTCCGGGTTCCGGCGAGCAGTACTTC
TRBV5-1	TRBJ2-3	.	many	CASSLLQGLENTQYF	TGCGCCAGCAGCTTACTACAAGGGTTGGAGAATACGCAGTATTTT
TRBV20-1	TRBJ2-5	TRBD2	.	CSAKRAGLAGGGETQYF	TGCAGTGCTAAGCGGGCGGGACTAGCGGGAGGAGGGGAGACCCAGTACTTC
TRBV10-3	TRBJ1-2	TRBD1	.	CAITLTGEGYTF	TGTGCCATCACCCTAACAGGGGAAGGCTACACCTTC
TRBV7-6	TRBJ2-7	.	.	CASSLRGAGYEQYF	TGTGCCAGCAGCTTAAGAGGAGCTGGATACGAGCAGTACTTC
TRBV19	TRBJ1-1	.	.	CASSMLRNTEAFF	TGTGCCAGTAGTATGCTAAGGAACACTGAAGCTTTCTTT
TRBV19	TRBJ1-6	TRBD1	.	CASTSGTGWNSPLHF	TGTGCCAGTACCTCCGGGACAGGGTGGAATTCACCCCTCCACTTT
TRBV9	TRBJ2-6	TRBD1	.	CASSVDQTGPHSGANVLTF	TGTGCCAGCAGCGTAGATCAGACAGGGCCCCACTCTGGGGCCAACGTCCTGACTTTC
TRBV5-1	TRBJ2-1	.	many	CASSTEGLSGRQFF	TGCGCCAGCAGCACAGAGGGATTGAGCGGGCGGCAGTTCTTC
TRBV29-1	TRBJ1-2	.	.	CSVPTDKNYGYTF	TGCAGCGTCCCGACGGACAAAAACTATGGCTACACCTTC
TRBV19	TRBJ1-2	.	.	CASSKEGHGYTF	TGTGCCAGTAGTAAGGAGGGTCATGGCTACACCTTC
TRBV7-3	TRBJ2-7	.	.	CASSLSGGAEQYF	TGTGCCAGCAGCTTAAGTGGCGGGGCCGAGCAGTACTTC
TRBV5-1	TRBJ2-1	TRBD2	.	CAGSFLAGSNEQFF	TGCGCCGGCAGCTTCCTAGCGGGTAGCAATGAGCAGTTCTTC
TRBV5-1	TRBJ2-7	TRBD2	many	CASSLASGIRSYEQYF	TGCGCCAGCAGCTTGGCTAGCGGGATACGCTCCTACGAGCAGTACTTC
TRBV10-3	TRBJ1-5	.	many	CAISESGTSNQPQHF	TGTGCCATCAGTGAGTCGGGAACCAGCAATCAGCCCCAGCATTTT
TRBV5-5	TRBJ2-3	.	many	CASSLRFTDTQYF	TGTGCCAGCAGCTTAAGGTTCACAGATACGCAGTATTTT
TRBV10-3	TRBJ2-3	TRBD1	.	CAISDPDRGVADTQYF	TGTGCCATCAGTGATCCCGACAGGGGGGTCGCAGATACGCAGTATTTT
TRBV19	TRBJ2-2	TRBD1	.	CASTPGQGSGELFF	TGTGCCAGTACCCCCGGACAGGGGAGCGGGGAGCTGTTTTTT
TRBV2	TRBJ1-3	TRBD1	.	CARTTGNSGNTIYF	TGTGCCAGAACGACAGGGAACTCTGGAAACACCATATATTTT
TRBV10-3	TRBJ2-2	TRBD2	.	CASSSRASGRSPGELFF	TGTGCCAGCAGTTCACGAGCTAGCGGGAGGAGTCCCGGGGAGCTGTTTTTT
TRBV6-4	TRBJ1-5	.	.	CASSDSGDSNQPQHF	TGTGCCAGCAGTGACTCCGGTGATAGCAATCAGCCCCAGCATTTT
TRBV9	TRBJ2-5	.	once	CASSVSVKYQETQYF	TGTGCCAGCAGCGTCTCAGTCAAGTACCAAGAGACCCAGTACTTC
TRBV5-8	TRBJ1-5	.	many	CASSPRDTLYQPQHF	TGTGCCAGCAGCCCCCGGGACACACTTTATCAGCCCCAGCATTTT
TRBV29-1	TRBJ2-7	.	.	CSVVEVSAGKNEQYF	TGCAGCGTTGTGGAGGTGAGCGCGGGGAAAAACGAGCAGTACTTC
TRBV5-6	TRBJ1-6	.	many	CASSLGYLGSPLHF	TGTGCCAGCAGCTTGGGATACTTGGGTTCACCCCTCCACTTT
TRBV9	TRBJ2-7	.	once	CASSVETETYEQYF	TGTGCCAGCAGCGTAGAAACGGAAACCTACGAGCAGTACTTC
TRBV19	TRBJ2-7	.	.	CASSRTESYEQYF	TGTGCCAGTAGTCGGACCGAATCCTACGAGCAGTACTTC
TRBV25-1	TRBJ2-7	.	.	CASSRGGDEQYF	TGTGCCAGCAGTAGGGGGGGTGACGAGCAGTACTTC
TRBV3-1	TRBJ2-3	.	.	CASSQDSSSTDTQYF	TGTGCCAGCAGCCAAGACTCTTCTAGCACAGATACGCAGTATTTT
TRBV29-1	TRBJ2-5	.	many	CSVRGVQGSTQYF	TGCAGCGTTAGAGGGGTACAGGGATCCACCCAGTACTTC
TRBV20-1	TRBJ2-7	TRBD1	once	CSARWDRGTYEQYF	TGCAGTGCTAGATGGGACAGGGGAACCTACGAGCAGTACTTC
TRBV15	TRBJ2-1	TRBD2	.	CATSRGTSGHNEQFF	TGTGCCACCAGCAGAGGGACTAGCGGGCACAATGAGCAGTTCTTC
TRBV25-1	TRBJ2-7	TRBD1	.	CASSGSGTGPFGEQYF	TGTGCCAGCAGTGGATCCGGGACAGGGCCCTTCGGGGAGCAGTACTTC
TRBV4-2	TRBJ1-4	TRBD1	.	CASCPGDRVITNEKLFF	TGTGCCAGCTGCCCCGGGGACAGGGTGATAACTAATGAAAAACTGTTTTTT